This T cell receptor (beta chain) was profiled in a study of T-cell reconstitution after alpha-beta-depleted transplantation in children. Findings and limits, study-wide: Alpha-beta T cells about two months after transplant reportedly derived from several hundred expanded graft clones. T-cell numbers and diversity one year post-transplant derived largely from freshly generated T cells. The origin of high day-60 TCRbeta diversity in some patients lay in surviving recipient T cells and thymic progenitors.

As for this clonotype: Its antigen is as yet unknown.

This CDR3 comprises 16 residues. The J segment lost 9 bases and the V segment lost 5 bases, leaving 15 bases of the junction unmatched. It was with unique molecular identifiers that the TCRbeta library was prepared. TCRdb reanalysed the PCR reads using MiXCR and keeps one entry per CDR3 protein. The table records approximately 980,000 distinct CDR3 sequences, about 31% of them present only once. The chain uses TRBV12-3 or TRBV12-4 and TRBJ2-1; 8 positions agree with TRBD2. Sequencing was performed on PBMCs, mostly from graft donor cells, taken 360 days after TCRalphabeta/CD19-depleted stem cell transplant. The sequence was obtained from a boy in the first two years of life who had a stem cell transplant for SCID, so the T cells may come from the graft donor. The chain's CDR3 is CASSIGLALEAGEQFF. The CDR3, as DNA: TGTGCCAGCAGTATTGGACTAGCCTTGGAAGCGGGTGAGCAGTTCTTC.